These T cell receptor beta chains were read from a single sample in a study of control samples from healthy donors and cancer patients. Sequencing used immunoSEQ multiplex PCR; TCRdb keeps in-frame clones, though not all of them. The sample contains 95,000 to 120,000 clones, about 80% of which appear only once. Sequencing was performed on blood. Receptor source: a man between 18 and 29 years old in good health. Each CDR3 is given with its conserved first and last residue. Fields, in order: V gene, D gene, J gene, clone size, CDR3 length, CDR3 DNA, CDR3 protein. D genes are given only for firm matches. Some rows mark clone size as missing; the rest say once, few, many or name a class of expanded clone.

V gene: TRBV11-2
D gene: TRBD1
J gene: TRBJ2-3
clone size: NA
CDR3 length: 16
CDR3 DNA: TGTGCCAGCAGCCCTCAACTAAAGACAGGGACAGATACGCAGTATTTT
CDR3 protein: CASSPQLKTGTDTQYF

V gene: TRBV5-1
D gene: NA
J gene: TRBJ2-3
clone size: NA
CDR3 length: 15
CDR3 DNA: TGCGCCAGCCAACAGGAAGGGGTTAGCACAGATACGCAGTATTTT
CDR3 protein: CASQQEGVSTDTQYF

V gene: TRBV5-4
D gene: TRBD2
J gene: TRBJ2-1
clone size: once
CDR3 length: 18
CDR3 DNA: TGTGCCAGCAGCTGGTGGGAAAGCGGGGGGGCCTGGGAGAATGAGCAGTTCTTC
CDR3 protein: CASSWWESGGAWENEQFF

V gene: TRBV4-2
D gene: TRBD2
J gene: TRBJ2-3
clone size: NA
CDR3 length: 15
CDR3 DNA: TGTGCCAGCAGCCGCCAAGCGGGGGGCACAGATACGCAGTATTTT
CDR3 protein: CASSRQAGGTDTQYF

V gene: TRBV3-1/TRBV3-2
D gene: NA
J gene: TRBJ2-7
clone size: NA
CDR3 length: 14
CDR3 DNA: TGTGCCAGCAGCCAAGGTGTACAGGGCTACGAGCAGTACTTC
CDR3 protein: CASSQGVQGYEQYF

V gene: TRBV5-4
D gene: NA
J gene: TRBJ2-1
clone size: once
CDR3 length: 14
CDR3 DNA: TGTGCCAGCAGCTTGAAGGTAGCTGAGGATGAGCAGTTCTTC
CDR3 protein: CASSLKVAEDEQFF

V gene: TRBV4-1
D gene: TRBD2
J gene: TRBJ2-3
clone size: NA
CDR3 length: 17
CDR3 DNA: TGCGCCAGCAGCCATGGGGCTAGCGGGGGCGGCACAGATACGCAGTATTTT
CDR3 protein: CASSHGASGGGTDTQYF

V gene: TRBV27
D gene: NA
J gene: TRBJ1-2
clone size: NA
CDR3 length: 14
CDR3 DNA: TGTGCCAGCACCCCCGCAAGTGGGAGGTATGGCTACACCTTC
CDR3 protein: CASTPASGRYGYTF

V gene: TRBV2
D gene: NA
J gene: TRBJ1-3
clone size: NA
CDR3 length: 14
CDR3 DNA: TGTGCCAGCAACACCCGGGCCTCTGGAAACACCATATATTTT
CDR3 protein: CASNTRASGNTIYF

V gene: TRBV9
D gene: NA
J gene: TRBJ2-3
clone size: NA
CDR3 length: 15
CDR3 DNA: TGTGCCAGCAGCGTTACCGGGATGTTCACAGATACGCAGTATTTT
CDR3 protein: CASSVTGMFTDTQYF

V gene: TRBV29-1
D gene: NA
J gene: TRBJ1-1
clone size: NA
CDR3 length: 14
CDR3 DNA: TGCAGCGTTGTGGGGGCCGCGATGAACACTGAAGCTTTCTTT
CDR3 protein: CSVVGAAMNTEAFF

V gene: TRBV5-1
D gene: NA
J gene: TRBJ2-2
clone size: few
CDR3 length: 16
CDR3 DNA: TGCGCCAGCAGCTTGGATCCGACAGCGAACACCGGGGAGCTGTTTTTT
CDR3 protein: CASSLDPTANTGELFF

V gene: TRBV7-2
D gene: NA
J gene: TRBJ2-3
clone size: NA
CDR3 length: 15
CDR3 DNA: TGTGCCAGCAGCTTAACAGGGACTAGCACAGATACGCAGTATTTT
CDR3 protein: CASSLTGTSTDTQYF

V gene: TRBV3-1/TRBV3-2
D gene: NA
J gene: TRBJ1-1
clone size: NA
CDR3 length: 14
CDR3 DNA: TGTGCCAGCAGCCAAGTTGGGGGGAGGGATGAAGCTTTCTTT
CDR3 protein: CASSQVGGRDEAFF

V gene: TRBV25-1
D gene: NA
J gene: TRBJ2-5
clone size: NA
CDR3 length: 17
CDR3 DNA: TGTGCCAGCAGTGGAGATCTTGTGGTCCGTCCGAGGGAGACCCAGTACTTC
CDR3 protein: CASSGDLVVRPRETQYF

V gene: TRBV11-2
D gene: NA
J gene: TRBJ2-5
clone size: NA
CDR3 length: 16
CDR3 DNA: TGTGCCAGCAGCTCCATTACGGGACGGTTGCAAGAGACCCAGTACTTC
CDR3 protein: CASSSITGRLQETQYF

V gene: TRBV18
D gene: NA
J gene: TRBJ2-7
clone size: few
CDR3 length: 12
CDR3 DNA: TGTGCCAGCTCAACTCTACAGGGCGAGCAGTACTTC
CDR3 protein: CASSTLQGEQYF

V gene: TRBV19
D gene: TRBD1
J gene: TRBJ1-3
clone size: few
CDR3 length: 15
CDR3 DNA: TGTGCCAGTAGCTCAGGGACAGCCTCTGGAAACACCATATATTTT
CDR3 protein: CASSSGTASGNTIYF

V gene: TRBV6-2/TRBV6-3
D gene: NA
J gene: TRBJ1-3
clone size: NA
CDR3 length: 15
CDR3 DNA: TGTGCCAGCAGCGCAACACGCTCCTCTGGAAACACCATATATTTT
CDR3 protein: CASSATRSSGNTIYF

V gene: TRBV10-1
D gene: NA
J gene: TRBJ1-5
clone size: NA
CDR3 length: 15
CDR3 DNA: TGCGCCAGCAGTCCCAGGACCGGGGGCAATCAGCCCCAGCATTTT
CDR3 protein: CASSPRTGGNQPQHF

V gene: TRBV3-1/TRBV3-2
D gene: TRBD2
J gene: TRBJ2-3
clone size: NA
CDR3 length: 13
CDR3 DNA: TGTGCCAGCCGTGCACGGGGGGTAGATACGCAGTATTTT
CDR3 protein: CASRARGVDTQYF

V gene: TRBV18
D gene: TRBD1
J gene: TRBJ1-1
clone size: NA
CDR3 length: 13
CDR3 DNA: TGTGCCGGGCGACAGGGTCAGAACACTGAAGCTTTCTTT
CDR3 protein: CAGRQGQNTEAFF

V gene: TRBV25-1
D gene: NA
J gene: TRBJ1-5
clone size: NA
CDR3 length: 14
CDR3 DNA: TGTGCCAGCAGGGGGGTAGGGAACAATCAGCCCCAGCATTTT
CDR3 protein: CASRGVGNNQPQHF

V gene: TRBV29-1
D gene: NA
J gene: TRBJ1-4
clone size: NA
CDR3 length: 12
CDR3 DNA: TGCAGCGCCGGTGGAGGGTCTGAAAAACTGTTTTTT
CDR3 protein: CSAGGGSEKLFF

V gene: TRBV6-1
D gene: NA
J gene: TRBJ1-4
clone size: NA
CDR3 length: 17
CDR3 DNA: TGTGCCAGCAGTGAAAGAGGCGGATTCGCAACTAATGAAAAACTGTTTTTT
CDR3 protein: CASSERGGFATNEKLFF

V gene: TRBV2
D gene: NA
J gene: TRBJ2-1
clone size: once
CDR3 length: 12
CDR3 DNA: TGTGCCAGCAGTGAGGACTGGAATGAGCAGTTCTTC
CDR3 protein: CASSEDWNEQFF

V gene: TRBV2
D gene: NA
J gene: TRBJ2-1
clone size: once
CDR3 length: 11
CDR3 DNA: TGTGCCAGCACTGGGAACAATGAGCAGTTCTTC
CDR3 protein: CASTGNNEQFF

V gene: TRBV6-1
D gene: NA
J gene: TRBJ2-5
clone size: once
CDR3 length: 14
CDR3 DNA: TGTGCCAGCAGTGAAGTGGGGTTTGGAGAGACCCAGTACTTC
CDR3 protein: CASSEVGFGETQYF

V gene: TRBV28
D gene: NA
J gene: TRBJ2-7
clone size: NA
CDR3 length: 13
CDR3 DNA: TGTGCCAGCAGTTTGGCGGACGCCTACGAGCAGTACTTC
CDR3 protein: CASSLADAYEQYF

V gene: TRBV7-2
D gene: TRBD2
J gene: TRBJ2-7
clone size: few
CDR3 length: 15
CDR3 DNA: TGTGCCAGCAGCTTAGGGGGGGGGTCCCCCTACGAGCAGTACTTC
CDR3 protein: CASSLGGGSPYEQYF

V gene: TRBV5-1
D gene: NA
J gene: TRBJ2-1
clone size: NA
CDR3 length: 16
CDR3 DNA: TGCGCCAGCACCTCATTAGGCGGGGGCCGGGGGAATGAGCAGTTCTTC
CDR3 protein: CASTSLGGGRGNEQFF

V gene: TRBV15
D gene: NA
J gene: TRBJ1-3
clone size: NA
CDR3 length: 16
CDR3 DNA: TGTGCCACCAGCAGAGAAAGGTTAGCCGCTGGAAACACCATATATTTT
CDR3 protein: CATSRERLAAGNTIYF

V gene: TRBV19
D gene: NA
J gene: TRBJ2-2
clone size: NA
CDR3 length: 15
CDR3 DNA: TGTGCCAGTAGTATGGGGGGGGCCCGAACCGGGGAGCTGTTTTTT
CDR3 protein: CASSMGGARTGELFF

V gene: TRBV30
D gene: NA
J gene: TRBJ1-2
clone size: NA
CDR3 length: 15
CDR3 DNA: TGTGCCTGGAGTGAAGGGGGGAGCTATGGCTATGGCTACACCTTC
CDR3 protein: CAWSEGGSYGYGYTF

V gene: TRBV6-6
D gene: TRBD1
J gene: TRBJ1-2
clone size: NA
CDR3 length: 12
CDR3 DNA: TGTGCCAGCACGACAGGGGTACATGGCTACACCTTC
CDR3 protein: CASTTGVHGYTF

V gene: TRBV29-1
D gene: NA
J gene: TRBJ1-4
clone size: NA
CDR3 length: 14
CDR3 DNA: TGCAGCGTTGTCCTCACCGGAAGGGAAGGAAAACTGCTTTTT
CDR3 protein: CSVVLTGREGKLLF

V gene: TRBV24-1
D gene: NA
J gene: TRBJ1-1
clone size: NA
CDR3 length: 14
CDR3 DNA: TGTGCCACCAGTGATTCTCTCCTCCCCCATGAAGCTTTCTTT
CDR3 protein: CATSDSLLPHEAFF

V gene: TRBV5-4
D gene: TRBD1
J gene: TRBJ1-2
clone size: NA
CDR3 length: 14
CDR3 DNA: TGTGCCAGCAGCGCAGAACAGGGGTACTATGGCTACACCTTC
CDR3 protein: CASSAEQGYYGYTF

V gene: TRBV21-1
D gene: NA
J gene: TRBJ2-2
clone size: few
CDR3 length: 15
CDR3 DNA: TGTGCCAGCAGCACAGGGGGCGATAGCACCGGGGAGCTGTTTTTT
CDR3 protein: CASSTGGDSTGELFF

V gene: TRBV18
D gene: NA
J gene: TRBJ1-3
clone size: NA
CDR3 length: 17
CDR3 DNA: TGTGCCAGCTCACCATTCCCGCCAGTTTTCTCTGGAAACACCATATATTTT
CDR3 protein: CASSPFPPVFSGNTIYF

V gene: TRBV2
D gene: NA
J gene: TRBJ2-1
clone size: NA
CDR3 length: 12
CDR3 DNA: TGTGCCAGCAGATCCGGGGACCTGCTATGGTTCTTC
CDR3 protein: CASRSGDLLWFF

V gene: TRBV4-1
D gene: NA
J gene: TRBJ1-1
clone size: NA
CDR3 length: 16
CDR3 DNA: TGCGCCAGCAGCCAAGTAGGTCGGGGGGCGAACACTGAAGCTTTCTTT
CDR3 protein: CASSQVGRGANTEAFF

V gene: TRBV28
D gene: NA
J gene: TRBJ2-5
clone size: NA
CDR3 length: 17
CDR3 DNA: TGTGCCAGCAGTGGGCCGCGGGACACCTGGGACCAAGAGACCCAGTACTTC
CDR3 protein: CASSGPRDTWDQETQYF

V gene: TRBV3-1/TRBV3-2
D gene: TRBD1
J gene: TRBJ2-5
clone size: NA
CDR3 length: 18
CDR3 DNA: TGTGCCAGCAGCCCCCGGACAGGGTTTGGGATCTCTGTGGCGACCCAGTACTTC
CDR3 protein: CASSPRTGFGISVATQYF

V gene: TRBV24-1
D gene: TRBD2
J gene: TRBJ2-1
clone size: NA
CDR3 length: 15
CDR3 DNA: TGTGCCACCAGTGATTTGACTAGCGGGGGTAATGAGCAGTTCTTC
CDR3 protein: CATSDLTSGGNEQFF

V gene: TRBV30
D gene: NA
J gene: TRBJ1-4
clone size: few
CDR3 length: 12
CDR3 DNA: TGTGCCTGGAAAACGGAAAGGGAAAAACTGTTTTTT
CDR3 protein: CAWKTEREKLFF

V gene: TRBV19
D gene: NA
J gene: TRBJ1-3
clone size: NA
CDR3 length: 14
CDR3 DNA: TGTGCCAGTAGTTATGTCGGCTCTGGAAACACCATATATTTT
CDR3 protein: CASSYVGSGNTIYF

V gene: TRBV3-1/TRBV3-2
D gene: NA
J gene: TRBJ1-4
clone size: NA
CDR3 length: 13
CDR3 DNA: TGTGCCAGCAGGGGGCAGACAAATGAAAAACTGTTTTTT
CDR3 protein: CASRGQTNEKLFF

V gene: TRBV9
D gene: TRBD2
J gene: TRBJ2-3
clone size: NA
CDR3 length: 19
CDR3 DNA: TGTGCCAGCAGCGTACCGCTAGCGGGGGGTGATCCTAGCACAGATACGCAGTATTTT
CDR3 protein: CASSVPLAGGDPSTDTQYF

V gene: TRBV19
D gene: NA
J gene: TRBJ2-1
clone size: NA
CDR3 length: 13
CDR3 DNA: TGTGCCAGTAGTGCGCACAGGTTCAATGAGCAGTTCTTC
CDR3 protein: CASSAHRFNEQFF

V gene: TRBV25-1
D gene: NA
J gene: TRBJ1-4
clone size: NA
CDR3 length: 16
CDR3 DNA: TGTGCCAGCGAGGAGGGAGTTTACTCAACTAATGAAAAACTGTTTTTT
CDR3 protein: CASEEGVYSTNEKLFF